These 18 T cell receptor beta chains share one sample of origin, sequenced in a study of shared clonotypes between healthy human individuals. Data came from immunoSEQ multiplex PCR; TCRdb stores just in-frame clones and leaves some out. The repertoire includes roughly 2 million clones, approximately 94% of them detected once, and approximately 0.13% sits in the top ten. Material: naive CD4+ T cells sorted from blood. Stated subset: CD45RA+ positively selected. The receptors derive from a man aged 18-30 years in good health.

The chain employs TRBV6-5 and TRBJ1-1, with D perhaps matching TRBD1 (6 bases). CDR1 is MNHEY and CDR2 is SVGAGI in the germline V gene. With 1 base removed from V and 7 bases from J, the gap between germline ends came to 16 bases. The CDR3 is made up of 15 amino acids. The CDR3 sequence: CASSYFPGHEIEAFF. The CDR3 DNA sequence: TGTGCCAGCAGTTACTTTCCGGGACATGAAATTGAAGCTTTCTTT.

CDR3 DNA sequence: TGTGCCAGCAACTTAGTAGCGGGGGGCACAGATACGCAGTATTTT. Encoded protein: CASNLVAGGTDTQYF. The chain recombines TRBV2 with TRBJ2-3; 9 bases agree with TRBD2. Germline CDR1 is SNHLY and CDR2 is FYNNEI. V gave up 7 bases and J gave up 1 base; unmatched junction bases: 6. The CDR3 extends over 15 amino acids.

The chain links TRBV9 to TRBJ1-4; 8 bases match TRBD1. V gave up 4 bases and J gave up 7 bases; unmatched junction bases: 15. This CDR3 is built from 17 residues. CDR1 is SGDLS, CDR2 YYNGEE, per germline. The CDR3 here is CASSSDRGEGRSEKLFF. As DNA, the CDR3 is TGTGCCAGCAGCTCCGACAGGGGAGAAGGACGAAGTGAAAAACTGTTTTTT.

This clone has just one count. Other DNA sequences in this sample translate to the same CDR3. J is TRBJ2-7 and V is TRBV28, with unresolved D. The germline gives CDR1 MDHEN, CDR2 SYDVKM. This CDR3 contains 12 residues. The germline V and J ends were trimmed by 4 bases and 2 bases, with 6 bases remaining between them. The CDR3: CASSSGTYEQYF. Written as DNA, the CDR3 is TGTGCCAGCAGTTCCGGTACCTACGAGCAGTACTTC. Full variable domain (missing parts from reference TRBV28 and TRBJ2-7): DVKVTQSSRYLVKRTGEKVFLECVQDMDHENMFWYRQDPGLGLRLIYFSYDVKMKEKGDIPEGYSVSREKKERFSLILESASTNQTSMYLCASSSGTYEQYFGPGTRLTVT.

V and J are TRBV28 and TRBJ2-5; D call uncertain. Germline V gives CDR1 MDHEN, CDR2 SYDVKM. The CDR3 has 14 amino acids. V gave up 6 bases and J gave up 1 base, with 12 bases separating them. DNA of the CDR3: TGTGCCAGCAGCCGGGCCTCGGGCCAAGAGACCCAGTACTTC. Translating gives CASSRASGQETQYF. The variable domain in full, with the rest retrieved from reference TRBV28 and TRBJ2-5, is DVKVTQSSRYLVKRTGEKVFLECVQDMDHENMFWYRQDPGLGLRLIYFSYDVKMKEKGDIPEGYSVSREKKERFSLILESASTNQTSMYLCASSRASGQETQYFGPGTRLLVL.

The V call is TRBV4-3, the J call TRBJ1-1; tentatively, D is TRBD1 (6 bases). The CDR3 consists of 16 residues. Between the trimmed V and J ends, which lost 0 bases and 8 bases, there was a span of 19 bases. Germline V gene sequence: CDR1 LGHNA, CDR2 YSLEER. CDR3 DNA: TGCGCCAGCAGCCAAGATTTCGGGGGGGCGATTACGGAAGCTTTCTTT. This sequence encodes CASSQDFGGAITEAFF.

The chain joins TRBV28 to TRBJ1-4; possible D gene TRBD1, 6 bases. Trimming shortened V by 5 bases and J by 0 bases, and 16 bases separated the two germline ends. Germline CDR1 reads MDHEN; CDR2 reads SYDVKM. This CDR3 spans 17 amino acids. CDR3 sequence: CASSQNRVGATNEKLFF. Here the CDR3 DNA reads TGTGCCAGCAGTCAAAACAGGGTGGGGGCAACTAATGAAAAACTGTTTTTT.

This clone came up once. The chain uses TRBV6-5 and TRBJ1-3; D is uncertain. Germline V gene lookup returns CDR1 MNHEY and CDR2 SVGAGI. Trimming stripped 7 bases from V and 5 bases from J, with 6 bases between. The length of the CDR3 is 11 residues. The CDR3: CASTGRNTIYF. CDR3 nucleotide sequence: TGTGCCAGCACGGGTAGAAACACCATATATTTT.

The count of this clone is one. The V call is TRBV7-2, the J call TRBJ1-5, with unresolved D. With 5 bases removed from V and 3 bases from J, the gap between germline ends came to 14 bases. CDR1 is SGHTA and CDR2 is FQGNSA in the germline V gene. The CDR3 is made up of 15 amino acids. In nucleotides, the CDR3 is TGTGCCAGCAGCCCATTCGGAGCCTCCAATCAGCCCCAGCATTTT. Protein product: CASSPFGASNQPQHF. The full variable domain, rest sourced from reference TRBV7-2 and TRBJ1-5, is GAGVSQSPSNKVTEKGKDVELRCDPISGHTALYWYRQSLGQGLEFLIYFQGNSAPDKSGLPSDRFSAERTGGSVSTLTIQRTQQEDSAVYLCASSPFGASNQPQHFGDGTRLSIL.

V and J are TRBV19 and TRBJ2-7, with unresolved D. Germline CDR1 is LNHDA and CDR2 is SQIVND (reference sequence). CDR3 length: 12 residues. Trimming removed 4 bases at V and 2 bases at J, with 6 bases between. The CDR3 DNA reads as TGTGCCAGTAGTACCCCACCCTACGAGCAGTACTTC. Protein sequence: CASSTPPYEQYF.

Turning to this clone: The same CDR3 can be traced to other DNA sequences in this sample. The chain employs TRBV5-1 and TRBJ1-4, with D unclear. The germline V gene encodes CDR1 SGHRS and CDR2 YFSETQ. Trimming removed 0 bases from V and 7 bases from J, with 4 bases in between. The CDR3 loop spans 12 amino acids. CDR3 in DNA: TGCGCCAGCAGCTTGGATGGTGAAAAACTGTTTTTT. It encodes CASSLDGEKLFF.

With respect to this clone: Other DNA sequences in the same sample also yield this CDR3. The rearrangement links TRBV5-1 to TRBJ2-3; 10 nucleotides agree with TRBD2. The CDR3 totals 16 residues. From germline, CDR1 is SGHRS and CDR2 YFSETQ. Trimming at V came to 3 bases and at J to 0 bases, leaving 4 bases not matched to a gene. The CDR3 nucleotides are TGCGCCAGCAGCTACGGACTAGCGGCGAGCACAGATACGCAGTATTTT. As protein: CASSYGLAASTDTQYF.

CDR3 region: CASSLEELASPLQDTQYF. Here the CDR3 DNA reads TGTGCCAGCAGCTTGGAGGAGCTAGCGTCGCCGTTGCAAGATACGCAGTATTTT. This rearrangement joins TRBV5-4 to TRBJ2-3; TRBD2 might be the D (6 bases). The V gene lost 0 bases and the J gene lost 5 bases, with 22 bases spanning the gap. This CDR3 contains 18 residues. The germline V gene encodes CDR1 SGHNT and CDR2 YYREEE (reference sequence).

The chain carries TRBV7-2 and TRBJ1-5; no definite D call. From germline, CDR1 is SGHTA and CDR2 FQGNSA. This CDR3 has 16 amino acids. With 5 bases removed from V and 1 base from J, the gap between germline ends came to 15 bases. In DNA form, the CDR3 reads TGTGCCAGCAGCCGCGGCGTCAGCGGGAGCAATCAGCCCCAGCATTTT. It yields the protein CASSRGVSGSNQPQHF. Full variable domain (rest looked up from reference TRBV7-2 and TRBJ1-5): GAGVSQSPSNKVTEKGKDVELRCDPISGHTALYWYRQSLGQGLEFLIYFQGNSAPDKSGLPSDRFSAERTGGSVSTLTIQRTQQEDSAVYLCASSRGVSGSNQPQHFGDGTRLSIL.

The chain recombines TRBV30 with TRBJ1-3; D gene ambiguous. Germline CDR1 is GTSNPN and CDR2 is SVGIG (reference sequence). The ends were cut back, 2 bases at V and 0 bases at J, with 14 bases in the middle. The CDR3 runs 16 residues. The CDR3 DNA sequence: TGTGCCTGGAGTCCAGGACCCAAGAGCTCTGGAAACACCATATATTTT. The encoded protein is CAWSPGPKSSGNTIYF.

The chain is built from TRBV7-9 and TRBJ2-3; possible D gene TRBD1, 6 bases. The CDR3 consists of 16 residues. The V gene lost 2 bases and the J gene lost 0 bases, with 12 bases spanning the gap. Germline loops: CDR1 SEHNR, CDR2 FQNEAQ (reference sequence). In DNA, the CDR3 is TGTGCCAGCAGCTTACAAGGGACATATAGCACAGATACGCAGTATTTT. Its translation: CASSLQGTYSTDTQYF.

The chain joins TRBV6-5 to TRBJ2-5; 11 nucleotides align to TRBD1. The J segment lost 5 bases and the V segment lost 10 bases, leaving 3 bases of the junction unmatched. CDR1 is MNHEY and CDR2 is SVGAGI in the germline V gene. This CDR3 has 12 residues. The CDR3 loop reads CAIGTGGETQYF. CDR3 nucleotides: TGTGCCATTGGGACAGGGGGGGAGACCCAGTACTTC.

The chain couples TRBV11-2 to TRBJ2-4; 9 bases are a match to TRBD2. Germline values: CDR1 SGHAT, CDR2 FQNNGV. V trimming: 6 bases; J trimming: 2 bases; junction bases outside the gene matches: 5. This CDR3 comprises 15 residues. CDR3 residues: CASRSRGGSKNIQYF. CDR3 DNA sequence: TGTGCCAGCAGATCGCGGGGGGGATCCAAAAACATTCAGTACTTC. The full variable domain, with the rest looked up from reference TRBV11-2 and TRBJ2-4, is EAGVAQSPRYKIIEKRQSVAFWCNPISGHATLYWYQQILGQGPKLLIQFQNNGVVDDSQLPKDRFSAERLKGVDSTLKIQPAKLEDSAVYLCASRSRGGSKNIQYFGAGTRLSVL.